The TCR beta chain under discussion was sequenced for a study of human T cells and chemical hapten exposure. This clonotype showed up many times. TCRdb re-derived calls from the RACE reads in MiXCR, one entry per CDR3 protein. The sample consists of roughly 380,000 distinct CDR3 sequences, roughly 6.3% of them appearing once. The CDR3 is made up of 16 amino acids. Germline CDR1 and CDR2: ENHRY and SYGVKD. Trimming pared 8 bases from V and 3 bases from J, leaving 21 bases between. Time point defined: patch test 2, 6 weeks after DPC sensitization. The treatment: therapeutic diphenylcyclopropenone sensitization with weekly scalp DPC.

Source: whole blood, taken in connection with sensitization to the hapten diphenylcyclopropenone (DPC). The TCR sequence derives from a woman between 18 and 29 years old with alopecia areata. Some clones in this sample may be carry-over from other donors' samples. The rearrangement joins TRBV10-3 to TRBJ2-3; D gene unclear. CDR3 sequence reads: CAIAPLLSGETDTQYF. The DNA for the CDR3 is TGTGCCATCGCCCCCCTTTTATCAGGCGAAACAGATACGCAGTATTTT.